This T cell receptor beta chain was identified during a study of cytomegalovirus exposure and HLA in healthy donors. In the PCR, 60 Vbeta and 13 Jbeta primers were used. Clones were read by immunoSEQ multiplex PCR, and TCRdb kept only the in-frame ones, dropping some. Found here are about 110,000 clones, approximately 12% of them singletons; the top ten hold 16%. A note on this clone: This is likely a read error, given that the CDR3 carries no conserved phenylalanine or tryptophan at its end.

V was pared by 2 bases and J by 1 base, with 11 bases between. CDR1 is LNHDA and CDR2 is SQIVND in the germline V gene (reference sequence). CDR3 length: 15 residues. Input material: PBMCs. The receptor's source is a man aged 40-55 years in good health and CMV-seropositive. The rearrangement uses TRBV19 and TRBJ1-1, with D perhaps TRBD1 (5 bases). CDR3 nucleotide sequence: TGTGCCAGTAGTATAAAGCAGGGAAAGAACACTGAAGCTTTCTCT. This gives the protein CASSIKQGKNTEAFS.